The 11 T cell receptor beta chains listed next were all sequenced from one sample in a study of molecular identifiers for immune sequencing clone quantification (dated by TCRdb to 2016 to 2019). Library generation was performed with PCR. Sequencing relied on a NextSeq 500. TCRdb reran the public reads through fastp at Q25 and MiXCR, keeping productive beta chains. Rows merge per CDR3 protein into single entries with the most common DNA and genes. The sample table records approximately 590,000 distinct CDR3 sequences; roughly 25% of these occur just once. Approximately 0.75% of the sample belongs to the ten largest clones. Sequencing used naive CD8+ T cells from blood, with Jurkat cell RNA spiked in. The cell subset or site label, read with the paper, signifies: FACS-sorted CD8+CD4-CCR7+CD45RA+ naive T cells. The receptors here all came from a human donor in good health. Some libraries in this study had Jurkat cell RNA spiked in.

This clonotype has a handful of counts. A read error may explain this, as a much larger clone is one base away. The CDR3 here is CASSPYSYTQYF. DNA of the CDR3: TGTGCCAGCAGCCCATACTCGTATACGCAGTATTTT. The chain has TRBV7-6 and TRBJ2-3, with no clear D. The CDR3 runs to 12 residues. The V and J ends lost 5 bases and 7 bases respectively, with 10 bases between them. From germline, CDR1 is SGHVS and CDR2 FNYEAQ.

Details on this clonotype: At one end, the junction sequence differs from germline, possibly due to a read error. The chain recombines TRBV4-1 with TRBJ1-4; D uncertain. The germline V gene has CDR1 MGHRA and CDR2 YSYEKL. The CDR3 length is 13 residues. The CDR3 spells CARRLGLNVKLFF. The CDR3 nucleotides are TGCGCCCGCCGCCTGGGCCTCAATGTAAAACTGTTTTTT.

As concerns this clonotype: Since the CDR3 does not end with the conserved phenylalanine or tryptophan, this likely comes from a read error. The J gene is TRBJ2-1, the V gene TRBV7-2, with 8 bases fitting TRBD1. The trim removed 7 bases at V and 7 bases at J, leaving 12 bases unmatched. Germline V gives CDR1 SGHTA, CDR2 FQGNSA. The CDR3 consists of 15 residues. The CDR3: CASTPLAGGLNEQFL. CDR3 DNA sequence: TGTGCCAGCACCCCATTGGCAGGGGGCTTGAATGAGCAGTTCCTC.

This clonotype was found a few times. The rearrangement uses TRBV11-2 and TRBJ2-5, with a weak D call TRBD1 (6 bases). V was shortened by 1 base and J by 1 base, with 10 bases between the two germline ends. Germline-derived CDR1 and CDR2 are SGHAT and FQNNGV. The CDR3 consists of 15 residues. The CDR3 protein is CASSLAGAVQETQYF. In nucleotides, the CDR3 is TGTGCCAGCAGCTTAGCAGGGGCGGTCCAAGAGACCCAGTACTTC.

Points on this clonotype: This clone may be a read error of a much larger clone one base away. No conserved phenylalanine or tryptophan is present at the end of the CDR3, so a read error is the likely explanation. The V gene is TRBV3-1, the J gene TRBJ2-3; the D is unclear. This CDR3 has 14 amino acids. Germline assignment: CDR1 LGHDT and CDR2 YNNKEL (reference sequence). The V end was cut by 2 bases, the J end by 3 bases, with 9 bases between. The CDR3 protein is CASSQTSLTDTQYC. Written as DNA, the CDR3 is TGTGCCAGCAGCCAAACCTCTTTAACAGATACGCAGTATTGT.

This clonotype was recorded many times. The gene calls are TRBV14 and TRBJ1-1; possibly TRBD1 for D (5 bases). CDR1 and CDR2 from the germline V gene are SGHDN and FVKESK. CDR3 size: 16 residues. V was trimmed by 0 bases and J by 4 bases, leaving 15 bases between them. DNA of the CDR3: TGTGCCAGCAGCCAAGATTCCGTCGGCAGGGCCACTGAAGCTTTCTTT. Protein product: CASSQDSVGRATEAFF.

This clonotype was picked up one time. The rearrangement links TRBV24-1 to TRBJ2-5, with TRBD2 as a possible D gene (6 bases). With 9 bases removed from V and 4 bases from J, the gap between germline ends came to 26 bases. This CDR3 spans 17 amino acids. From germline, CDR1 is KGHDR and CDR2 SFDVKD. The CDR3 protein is CATVFPPRGIFGETQYF. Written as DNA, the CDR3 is TGTGCCACCGTTTTTCCCCCTCGCGGGATTTTTGGAGAGACCCAGTACTTC.

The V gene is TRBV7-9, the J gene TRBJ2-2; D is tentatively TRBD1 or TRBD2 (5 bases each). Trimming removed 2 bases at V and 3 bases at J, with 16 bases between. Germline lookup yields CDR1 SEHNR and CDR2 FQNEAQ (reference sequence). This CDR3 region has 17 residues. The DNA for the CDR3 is TGTGCCAGCAGCTTATTGTCCGGGACGGCGGACACCGGGGAGCTGTTTTTT. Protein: CASSLLSGTADTGELFF.

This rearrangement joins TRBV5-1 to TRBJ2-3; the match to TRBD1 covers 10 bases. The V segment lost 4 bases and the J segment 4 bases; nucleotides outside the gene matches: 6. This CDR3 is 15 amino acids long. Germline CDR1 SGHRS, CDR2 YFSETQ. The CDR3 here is CASSIDRGHSDTQYF. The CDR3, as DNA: TGCGCCAGCAGCATCGACAGGGGGCACTCAGATACGCAGTATTTT.

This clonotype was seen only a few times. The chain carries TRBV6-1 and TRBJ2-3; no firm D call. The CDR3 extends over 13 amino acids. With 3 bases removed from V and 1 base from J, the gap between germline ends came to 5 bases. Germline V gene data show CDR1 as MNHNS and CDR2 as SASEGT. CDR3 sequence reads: CASSDLGTDTQYF. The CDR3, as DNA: TGTGCCAGCAGTGACTTGGGCACAGATACGCAGTATTTT.

This CDR3 reads CASSGGLDRPYEQYF. The DNA of the CDR3 is TGTGCCAGCAGTGGAGGATTAGACAGACCCTACGAGCAGTACTTC. The chain uses TRBV6-5 and TRBJ2-7; possibly TRBD1 or TRBD2 for D (5 bases each). Germline assignment: CDR1 MNHEY and CDR2 SVGAGI. The CDR3 has 15 amino acids. Trimming shortened V by 5 bases and J by 2 bases, and 16 bases separated the two germline ends.